In this sample, the clone carrying this TCR beta chain turned up once. The entry originates in a study of shared T cell receptors in the human thymus. Profiled with immunoSEQ multiplex PCR; TCRdb holds only in-frame clones, not every one. The repertoire consists of some 640,000 clones, with about 87% occurring once and the leading ten covering roughly 0.0089%. The CDR3 covers 18 residues. The J segment lost 2 bases and the V segment lost 1 base, leaving 9 bases of the junction unmatched. Germline CDR1 reads MDHEN; CDR2 reads SYDVKM. This sample was also put to use in a study of human thymus T cells. Turning to that study: Serving as donors were healthy Finnish infants, each of whom was having open corrective surgery for congenital heart defects. Resections removed during corrective heart surgery provided the thymus tissue used. Across thymic and blood repertoires, the usage of V and J genes appeared to be biased.

What was sequenced was thymocytes. The chain links TRBV28 to TRBJ2-1, with 9 bases matching TRBD1. The sequence came from a boy younger than two with a congenital heart defect. CDR3 residues: CASSLFPSTGGAYNEQFF. The DNA of the CDR3 is TGTGCCAGCAGTTTATTTCCCTCGACAGGGGGGGCCTACAATGAGCAGTTCTTC.